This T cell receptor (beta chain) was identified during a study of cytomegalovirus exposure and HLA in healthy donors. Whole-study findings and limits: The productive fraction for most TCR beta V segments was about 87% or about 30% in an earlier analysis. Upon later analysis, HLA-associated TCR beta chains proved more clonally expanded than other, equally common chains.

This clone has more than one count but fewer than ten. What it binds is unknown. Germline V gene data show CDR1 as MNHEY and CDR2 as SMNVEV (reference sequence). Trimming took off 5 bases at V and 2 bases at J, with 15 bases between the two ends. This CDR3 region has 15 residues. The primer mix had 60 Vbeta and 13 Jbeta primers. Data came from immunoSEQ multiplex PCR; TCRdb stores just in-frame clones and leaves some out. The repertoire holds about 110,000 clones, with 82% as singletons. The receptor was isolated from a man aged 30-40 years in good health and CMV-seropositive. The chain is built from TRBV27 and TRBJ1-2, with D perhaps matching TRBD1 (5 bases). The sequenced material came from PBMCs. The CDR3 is CASSPHSTVNYGYTF. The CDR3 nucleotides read TGTGCCAGCAGTCCCCACTCGACAGTAAACTATGGCTACACCTTC.